A selection of T cell receptor beta chains follows, all from one sample in a study of cytomegalovirus exposure and HLA in healthy donors. Some clones are missing from TCRdb's copy, which holds only in-frame ones; the method was immunoSEQ multiplex PCR. The sample shows approximately 150,000 clones, over 70% of them seen only once. Sequencing was carried out using PBMCs. Every receptor here comes from a woman aged 35 to 49 in good health and CMV-seropositive. CDR3s include the opening cysteine and the closing phenylalanine or tryptophan. Clone sizes are given selectively: once, few, many, or a class where the clone is expanded.

TRBV29-1 few CSVVGQVSEQYF
TRBV2 - CASSEPGTGPYEQYF
TRBV28 - CASTLGPGDGLETQYF
TRBV9 few CASSPGQGMIETQYF
TRBV5-4 - CASSLDPGQYGYTF
TRBV19 - CASSPGQNNEKLFF
TRBV7-9 - CASSLVYTDTQYF
TRBV30 - CAWGGTGEETQYF
TRBV5-1 - CASSSISGLRPKNSQYF
TRBV27 once CASKPGAGPLNQPQHF
TRBV7-8 - CASSPRQGENTEAFF
TRBV10-3 - CAISESGGPNEKPFF
TRBV25-1 few CASTSQGARTEAFF
TRBV5-5 - CASSLGVAASGNTIYF
TRBV12-5 - CASGLGQGSPGNTIYF
TRBV4-3 - CASSQEEGPSNYGYTF
TRBV2 - CASSVAGTGVSEQFF
TRBV6-1 - CASRGGGPSNQPQHF
TRBV2 - CASSSARAGGGEQYF
TRBV5-5 - CASSTQPGQQFGETQYF
TRBV28 - CASSLTGKEKPQHF
TRBV6-5 few CASSQTGLNTEAFF
TRBV30 - CAWSEGGGSDEQFF
TRBV6-5 - CARSGTGDEYEQYF
TRBV7-9 - CASSFEAFYGYTF
TRBV7-6 few CASSSGQGAGETQYF
TRBV4-2 - CASSQDQGQGAPGYTF
TRBV2 once CASKVLFGNNEKLFF
TRBV19 - CASTTRGMASGNTIYF
TRBV4-3 many CASSRTENTEAFF
TRBV6-1 once CASSEMTGGSEKLFF
TRBV18 - CASTSGSMIDTQYF
TRBV19 - CASSLLAGANTGELFF
TRBV13 - CASSSSGGENTGELFF
TRBV25-1 - CASSPGTGGSPLHF
TRBV5-1 - CASSPTTGGSGNTIYF
TRBV4-1 - CASSQENRVWADTQYF
TRBV27 - CASTAQGSYNSPLHF
TRBV28 - CASSTYGTGPNSPLHF
TRBV6-5 - CASRDARKNSQYF
TRBV28 few CASKGDRVGNEQFF